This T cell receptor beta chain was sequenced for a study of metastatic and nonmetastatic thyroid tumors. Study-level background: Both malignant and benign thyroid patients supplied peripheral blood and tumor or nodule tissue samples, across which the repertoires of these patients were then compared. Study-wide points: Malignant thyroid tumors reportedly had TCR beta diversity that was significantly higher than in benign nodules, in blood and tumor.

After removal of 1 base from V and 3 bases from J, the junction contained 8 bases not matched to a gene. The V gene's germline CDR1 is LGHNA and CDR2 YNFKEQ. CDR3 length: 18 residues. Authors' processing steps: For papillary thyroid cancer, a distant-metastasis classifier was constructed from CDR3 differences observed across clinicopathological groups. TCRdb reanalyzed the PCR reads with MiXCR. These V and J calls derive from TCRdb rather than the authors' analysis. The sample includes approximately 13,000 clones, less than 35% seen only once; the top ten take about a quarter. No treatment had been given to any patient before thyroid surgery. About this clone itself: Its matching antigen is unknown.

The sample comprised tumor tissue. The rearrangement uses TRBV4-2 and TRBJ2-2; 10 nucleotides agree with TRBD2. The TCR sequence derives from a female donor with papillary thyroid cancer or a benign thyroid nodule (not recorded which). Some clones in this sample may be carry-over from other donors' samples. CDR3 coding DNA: TGTGCCAGCAGCCAAGGATGGCTAGCGGGAGTTCACACCGGGGAGCTGTTTTTT. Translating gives CASSQGWLAGVHTGELFF.